The 14 T cell receptor beta chains below all came from one sample that was sequenced in a study of regulatory T cells in long-lasting Graves disease. HTBI primers from iRepertoire and Arm-PCR of CDR3 regions yielded the TCR beta libraries. TCRdb reprocessed the multiplex PCR reads with MiXCR, giving one entry per CDR3 protein. The sample records hundreds of thousands of distinct CDR3 sequences, around a fifth being singletons. The sample's time point: persistent/refractory GD, antithyroid drugs over 5 years with positive TRAb. PBMC-derived RNA was used for the TCR library. The material sequenced was peripheral blood mononuclear cells (PBMCs), taken when the disease was refractory, from a patient treated with antithyroid drugs. These receptors were collected from a female donor with Graves disease.

This clonotype showed up many times. Sequence at one end of the junction differs from germline and may be a read error. The CDR3 nucleotides are TGTGCCAGCAGCTTAGAGGGACTATCCTACGAGCAGTACTTC. It is translated as CASSLEGLSYEQYF. V is TRBV5-1 and J is TRBJ2-7; 7 bases align to TRBD2. CDR3 length equals 14 residues. The V gene's germline CDR1 is SGHRS and CDR2 YFSETQ.

This rearrangement joins TRBV28 to TRBJ2-2; maybe TRBD2 (6 bases). CDR3 length: 16 residues. Trimming left V 1 base short and J 1 base short, with 10 bases between. Germline V gene sequence: CDR1 MDHEN, CDR2 SYDVKM. Here the CDR3 DNA reads TGTGCCAGCAGTTTATTTAGGCGGGAGAACACCGGGGAGCTGTTTTTT. Residues: CASSLFRRENTGELFF.

There are many counts of this clonotype. The genes are TRBV2 and TRBJ1-1; D not certain. V was trimmed by 3 bases and J by 2 bases, leaving 16 bases between them. The CDR3 extends over 16 amino acids. Germline V gene data show CDR1 as SNHLY and CDR2 as FYNNEI. The CDR3 spells CASSEPDIRLNTEAFF. The CDR3 DNA follows: TGTGCCAGCAGTGAGCCCGACATACGGCTTAACACTGAAGCTTTCTTT.

Regarding this clonotype: This may come from a read error, since a much larger clone is one base off. The chain is built from TRBV19 and TRBJ2-7; D may be TRBD1 (5 bases). Germline lookup yields CDR1 LNHDA and CDR2 SQIVND (reference sequence). The CDR3 spans 11 residues. The CDR3 region has the DNA TGTGCCAGTAGCGGACACTACGAGCTGTACTTC. It is translated as CASSGHYELYF.

This clonotype was counted at least ten times. J is TRBJ1-2 and V is TRBV11-3; TRBD1 is a possible D gene (5 bases). Germline-derived CDR1 and CDR2 are SGHNT and YENEEA. V was trimmed by 5 bases and J by 4 bases, leaving 17 bases between them. The CDR3 runs to 15 residues. The CDR3 sequence is CASSPRDGRPYGYTF. The CDR3 DNA follows: TGTGCCAGCAGCCCCCGGGACGGGAGGCCCTATGGCTACACCTTC.

The table lists this clonotype with many counts. This chain joins TRBV27 and TRBJ2-7; 8 nucleotides align to TRBD1. CDR3 length: 14 amino acids. Germline V gives CDR1 MNHEY, CDR2 SMNVEV (reference sequence). J was trimmed by 2 bases and V by 4 bases; bases with no gene match: 4. The CDR3 protein is CASSYRDRPYEQYF. Here the CDR3 DNA reads TGTGCCAGCAGTTACCGGGACAGGCCCTACGAGCAGTACTTC.

This clonotype was counted at least ten times. The J gene is TRBJ2-5, the V gene TRBV10-3; 14 nucleotides align to TRBD2. After removal of 0 bases from V and 2 bases from J, the junction contained 11 bases not matched to a gene. Looked up from germline, CDR1 is ENHRY and CDR2 is SYGVKD. The CDR3 totals 20 residues. CDR3 residues: CAISESYERTSGRTQETQYF. In DNA, the CDR3 is TGTGCCATCAGTGAGTCTTACGAGAGGACTAGCGGGAGGACGCAAGAGACCCAGTACTTC.

Details on this clonotype: This sequence may be a read error, since a much larger clone differs from it by one base. The chain combines TRBV6-1 with TRBJ2-6; D not certain. The CDR3 runs 13 residues. Germline V gives CDR1 MNHNS, CDR2 SASEGT. CDR3 bases: TGTGTCAGCAACCCCTCTGGGGCCAACGTCCTGACTTTC. It specifies CVSNPSGANVLTF.

The chain uses TRBV5-1 and TRBJ2-7; D call uncertain. Trimming pared 4 bases from V and 3 bases from J, leaving 14 bases between. The CDR3 consists of 14 residues. Germline V gene lookup returns CDR1 SGHRS and CDR2 YFSETQ. As DNA, the CDR3 is TGCGCCAGCAGCAAAGGACCTTCCGGCTACGAGCAGTACTTC. This gives the protein CASSKGPSGYEQYF.

Details on this clonotype: A single base separates this from a much larger clone, so it may be a read error. The chain uses TRBV27 and TRBJ1-1; D gene ambiguous. CDR3 length: 14 amino acids. Germline CDR1 and CDR2: MNHEY and SMNVEV (reference sequence). For the CDR3, the DNA is TGTGCCAGCAGTTTGGGATTGAGGAACATTGAAGCTTTCTTT. This translates into CASSLGLRNIEAFF.

Comment on this clonotype: At one end, the junction sequence differs from germline, possibly due to a read error. This chain uses TRBV11-3 with TRBJ1-3; no clear D gene. From germline, CDR1 is SGHNT and CDR2 YENEEA. The length of the CDR3 is 15 residues. This chain's CDR3 is CANSSYLTPGNTIYF. In DNA, the CDR3 is TGTGCCAACAGCTCCTATTTGACTCCTGGAAACACCATATATTTT.

This clonotype was counted many times. This rearrangement joins TRBV7-8 to TRBJ2-5, with D perhaps TRBD1 or TRBD2 (7 bases each). The CDR3 covers 16 residues. Germline V lookup: CDR1 SGHVS, CDR2 FQNEAQ. V gave up 9 bases and J gave up 3 bases, with 23 bases separating them. CDR3 coding DNA: TGTGCCAGTTGGGACTACCGCAGGGGGGTAAAAGAGACCCAGTACTTC. Translation gives CASWDYRRGVKETQYF. Full variable domain (remainder filled in from reference TRBV7-8 and TRBJ2-5): GAGVSQSPRYKVAKRGQDVALRCDPISGHVSLFWYQQALGQGPEFLTYFQNEAQLDKSGLPSDRFFAERPEGSVSTLKIQRTQQEDSAVYLCASWDYRRGVKETQYFGPGTRLLVL.

This clonotype was recorded many times. The V gene is TRBV6-2 or TRBV6-3, the J gene TRBJ2-5; TRBD1 aligns across 7 bases. V dropped 10 bases and J dropped 2; count of bases not matched to a gene: 10. Germline CDR1 reads MNHEY; CDR2 reads SVGEGT. The CDR3 length is 14 residues. The CDR3 coding sequence is TGTGCCACGAGAGGGACAGACAAGCAAGAGACCCAGTACTTC. Amino acids: CATRGTDKQETQYF.

This clonotype was recorded at least ten times. The chain recombines TRBV28 with TRBJ1-4, with 8 bases matching TRBD1. This CDR3 has 13 amino acids. CDR1 MDHEN and CDR2 SYDVKM come from the germline V gene. With V trimmed by 4 bases and J by 8 bases, 3 bases remained unmatched. CDR3 region: CASSSGGGEKLFF. DNA of the CDR3: TGTGCCAGCAGTTCAGGGGGCGGCGAAAAACTGTTTTTT.